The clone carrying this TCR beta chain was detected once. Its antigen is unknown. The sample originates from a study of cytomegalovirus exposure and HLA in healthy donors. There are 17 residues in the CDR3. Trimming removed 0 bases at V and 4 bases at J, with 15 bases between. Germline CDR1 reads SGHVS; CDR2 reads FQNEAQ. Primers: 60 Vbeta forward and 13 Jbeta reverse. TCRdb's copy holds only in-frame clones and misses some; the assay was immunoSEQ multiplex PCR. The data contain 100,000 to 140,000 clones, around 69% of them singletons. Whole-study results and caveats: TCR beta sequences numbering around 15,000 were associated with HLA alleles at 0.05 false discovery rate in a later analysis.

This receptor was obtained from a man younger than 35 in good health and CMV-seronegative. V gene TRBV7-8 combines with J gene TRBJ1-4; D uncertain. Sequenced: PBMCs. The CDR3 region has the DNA TGTGCCAGCAGCTTAGCAGGAGGGAACAAATTTAATGAAAAACTGTTTTTT. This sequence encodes CASSLAGGNKFNEKLFF.